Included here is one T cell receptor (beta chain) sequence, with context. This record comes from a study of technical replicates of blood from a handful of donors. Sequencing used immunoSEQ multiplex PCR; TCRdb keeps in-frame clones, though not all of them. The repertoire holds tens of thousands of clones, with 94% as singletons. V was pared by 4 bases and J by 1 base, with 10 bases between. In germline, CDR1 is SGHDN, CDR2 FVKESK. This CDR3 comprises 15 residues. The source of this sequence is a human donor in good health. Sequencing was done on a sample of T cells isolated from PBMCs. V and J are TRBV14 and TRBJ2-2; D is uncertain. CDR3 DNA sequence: TGTGCCAGCAGCCCCTTTGTCGTGAACACCGGGGAGCTGTTTTTT. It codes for CASSPFVVNTGELFF.